The rows below give T cell receptor beta chains drawn from one sample of a study of post-analysis software for immune sequencing data. One entry per CDR3 protein, called by TCRdb with MiXCR from the PCR reads. This sample has about 820,000 distinct CDR3 sequences, with about 57% found just once. Sequenced: blood. These TCRs come from a girl under 18 with multiple sclerosis. The CDR3 runs from the conserved cysteine through the conserved F or W. Rows give clone size only sometimes, using once, few, many, or a class for an expanded clone.

clone size | CDR3 length | V gene | CDR3 protein
NA | 16 | TRBV29-1 | CSVGALGQGFYNEQFF
few | 16 | TRBV12-3/TRBV12-4 | CASSWGGQGFQETQYF
few | 15 | TRBV25-1 | CASSRAGTTDQPQHF
NA | 13 | TRBV20-1 | CSATSDWDYEQYF
NA | 12 | TRBV25-1 | CASSTVLSEQYF
NA | 16 | TRBV3-1 | CASRPSGGGEAGELFF
NA | 13 | TRBV7-3 | CASSSEPTGAQYF
NA | 14 | TRBV20-1 | CSARASGRGNEQFF
NA | 12 | TRBV20-1 | CSGRTGGKTQYF
NA | 16 | TRBV6-1 | CASRTGRDRLSYEQYF
NA | 15 | TRBV9 | CASTRLPGNNNEQYF
NA | 16 | TRBV7-8 | CASSLAKASGSYEQYF
few | 16 | TRBV20-1 | CSARAPGTSGQETQYF
NA | 17 | TRBV12-3/TRBV12-4 | CASSQLRRDRVDYEQYF
once | 13 | TRBV12-3/TRBV12-4 | CASSNDRARGYTF
NA | 19 | TRBV7-8 | CASSLAPTGGGRLNYGYTF
few | 12 | TRBV10-3 | CAITDRERKQYF
once | 13 | TRBV20-1 | CSARYRGPYGYTF
few | 15 | TRBV15 | CATSREQGPNYGYTF
few | 16 | TRBV12-3/TRBV12-4 | CASRYGLAGGYGEQYF
few | 17 | TRBV15 | CATSIPPMAGYTDTQYF
NA | 15 | TRBV5-1 | CASSFGGSTLNEQFF
NA | 15 | TRBV5-6 | CASSWHLGEDYGYTF
NA | 15 | TRBV15 | CATSEWDPGANIQYF
NA | 14 | TRBV7-8 | CASSPPGTRYEQYF
few | 15 | TRBV6-1 | CASSESGQFYNEQFF
NA | 16 | TRBV11-2 | CASRFGQSLSSYEQYF
NA | 14 | TRBV20-1 | CSARSGQGSYEQYF
NA | 15 | TRBV7-2 | CASSYLAGADNEQFF
NA | 13 | TRBV29-1 | CSVERPMLREQFF
NA | 15 | TRBV12-3/TRBV12-4 | CASSIIRTDSYEQYF
few | 17 | TRBV29-1 | CSVEPSSGLAGLWTQYF
NA | 16 | TRBV20-1 | CSARNLPSGRGNEQFF
NA | 18 | TRBV4-2 | CASSQDPGTSGRSNEQFF
NA | 16 | TRBV5-1 | CASSQGTTSGANVLTF
NA | 17 | TRBV14 | CASSQIVSRWTYNEQYF
NA | 11 | TRBV27 | CASILGDIQYF
NA | 13 | TRBV7-3 | CASSSGLVDEQFF
few | 17 | TRBV5-6 | CASSFTSSGRATDTQYF
NA | 15 | TRBV18 | CASSPSFGGRTEAFF
few | 13 | TRBV20-1 | CSARAGGPREQFF
NA | 17 | TRBV15 | CATSRHRSSGRANEQFF
NA | 18 | TRBV7-3 | CASSLAWTSGSGYNEQYF
few | 14 | TRBV10-2 | CASKATGKEETQYF
NA | 16 | TRBV29-1 | CSVAAGRASGQETQYF
few | 16 | TRBV12-3/TRBV12-4 | CASSFPGTGVNQPQHF
NA | 15 | TRBV29-1 | CSVPRDRGDSYEQYF
few | 15 | TRBV2 | CASSVEFMSANVLTF
NA | 14 | TRBV20-1 | CSARAPGAYNEQFF
NA | 15 | TRBV6-2/TRBV6-3 | CASTEGLLRGGEQFF
NA | 16 | TRBV4-1 | CASSQGTGTGTYEQYF
NA | 15 | TRBV2 | CASSDGRGVPHEQYF
NA | 16 | TRBV19 | CASSIVSGQLGNEQFF
NA | 13 | TRBV29-1 | CSVELAGVNEQFF
NA | 13 | TRBV12-3/TRBV12-4 | CASAPGHPYEQYF
few | 12 | TRBV29-1 | CSVEGLGYEQYF
NA | 12 | TRBV20-1 | CSARDWGGLLFF
NA | 13 | TRBV29-1 | CSYSGGSDEKLFF
NA | 13 | TRBV24-1 | CATSDSSVPMQYF